The rows below give T cell receptor beta chains drawn from one sample of a study of shared clonotypes between healthy human individuals. TCRdb's copy holds only in-frame clones and misses some; the assay was immunoSEQ multiplex PCR. The sample has about 2.2 million clones, approximately 94% seen once; the top ten hold around 1.7%. Sequenced input: naive CD8+ T cells from PBMCs. These receptors originate from a young man in good health. Some clones in this sample may be carry-over from other donors' samples. CDR3s include the opening cysteine and the closing phenylalanine or tryptophan. The order of the fields is V gene, clone size, CDR3 protein. For some rows the clone size is stated as once, few or many, or as a class when expanded; others skip it.

TRBV9	NA	CASSVGGWVAGELFF
TRBV7-9	NA	CASSLGAGWTNEQFF
TRBV5-4	NA	CASSLGPAGGRPNSYNEQFF
TRBV11-2	NA	CASSLVDSYEQYF
TRBV10-3	NA	CAISESNSYEQYF
TRBV10-2	NA	CASSGRVELAKNIQYF
TRBV2	few	CASMKHVNTEAFF
TRBV7-8	NA	CASSPLGRWNEKLFF
TRBV5-1	NA	CASSLVIAGDEQFF
TRBV2	NA	CASGPWGITGELFF
TRBV19	NA	CASSIIGTFGSYEQYF
TRBV6-1	NA	CASSERGGRGDQPQHF
TRBV7-9	NA	CASSPPMGGEAFF
TRBV11-2	NA	CASSLSGGGGYEQYF
TRBV4-3	NA	CASSETRGYEQYF
TRBV7-9	NA	CASSSQGAGNEQFF
TRBV19	NA	CASEPGLAGGPSLGEQFF
TRBV27	NA	CASSLLGQETQYF
TRBV7-9	NA	CASSGRLAESPTDTQYF
TRBV7-9	NA	CASSFGTGNTEAFF
TRBV5-8	NA	CASSPYRGYYGYTF
TRBV11-2	NA	CASSLVTDPPYEQYF
TRBV29-1	NA	CSVEGYGANVLTF
TRBV2	few	CASSALNTEAFF
TRBV28	once	CASSLRRIAGDTGELFF
TRBV9	NA	CASSVASGSGETQYF
TRBV13	once	CASSPRGTGYGYTF
TRBV7-9	NA	CASSPQDWAGEQFF
TRBV27	NA	CASSPGQGGTEAFF
TRBV5-6	NA	CASSPGTSRETQYF
TRBV7-3	once	CASSLTPGEEGETQYF
TRBV29-1	NA	CSVEDPQSLYYNEQFF
TRBV7-6	NA	CASSLAGGVRGNIQYF
TRBV11-2	once	CASSGPGTRVGNEQFF
TRBV7-9	NA	CASSFGVSYEQYF
TRBV14	NA	CASSPRPLGSSETQYF
TRBV5-1	NA	CASSLYGSGNTIYF
TRBV2	NA	CASSPSPGIDQPQHF